Listed below are T cell receptor beta chains from one sample, sequenced in a study of shared clonotypes between healthy human individuals. Produced via immunoSEQ multiplex PCR; TCRdb's table is partial and in-frame only. The sample has about 2,500,000 clones, approximately 92% seen once. What was sequenced was naive CD4+ T cells sorted from blood. Receptors originate from a man younger than 30 in good health. Each CDR3 is given with its conserved first and last residue. Fields, in order: D gene, clone size, J gene, V gene, CDR3 DNA, CDR3 protein. D genes are given only for firm matches. Some rows have no size entry. The others give once, few or many, or a class for an expanded clone.

>TRBD1|once|TRBJ1-2|TRBV18
TGTGCCAGTTCGGCGACAGGGACGGGCGGCTACACCTTC
CASSATGTGGYTF
>TRBD2|NA|TRBJ2-7|TRBV5-8
TGTGCCAGCAGCAGACGACTAGCGGGGGACTCCTACGAGCAGTACTTC
CASSRRLAGDSYEQYF
>TRBD2|NA|TRBJ2-3|TRBV7-9
TGTGCCAGCAGCTTAGGGGTAGCGGGAGGGCCAGGAGGCACAGATACGCAGTATTTT
CASSLGVAGGPGGTDTQYF
>TRBD1|once|TRBJ1-5|TRBV28
TGTGCCAGCAGTACCGGGACAGGGTCCGGGCGGGGCAATCAGCCCCAGCATTTT
CASSTGTGSGRGNQPQHF
>NA|once|TRBJ1-1|TRBV28
TGTGCCAGCAGCACCCCGGCACACACTGAAGCTTTCTTT
CASSTPAHTEAFF
>TRBD1|NA|TRBJ1-4|TRBV5-4
TGTGCCAGCAGCTCCACAGCGACAGGGCTAGATGAAAAACTGTTTTTT
CASSSTATGLDEKLFF
>NA|NA|TRBJ2-7|TRBV18
TGTGCCAGCTCATATCAAACCGGGGGAACTTACGAGCAGTACTTC
CASSYQTGGTYEQYF
>TRBD2|NA|TRBJ2-7|TRBV7-2
TGTGCCAGCAGCTTAGTTAGCGGGTACGAGCAGTACTTC
CASSLVSGYEQYF
>NA|NA|TRBJ1-4|TRBV9
TGTGCCAGCAGCGTAGGAGGGAGTGGTGTCGAAAAACTGTTTTTT
CASSVGGSGVEKLFF
>TRBD2|NA|TRBJ2-1|TRBV19
TGTGCCAGTACTATTAGCGGGCTAGCGGAGTACAATGAGCAGTTCTTC
CASTISGLAEYNEQFF
>NA|NA|TRBJ2-1|TRBV5-6
TGTGCCAGCAGCTCTTTGGCGCGAGTCTACAATGAGCAGTTCTTC
CASSSLARVYNEQFF
>TRBD2|NA|TRBJ2-1|TRBV7-9
TGTGCCAGCAGCTTAGTCCCTAGCGGGAGAGATGAGCAGTTCTTC
CASSLVPSGRDEQFF
>NA|NA|TRBJ1-2|TRBV18
TGTGCCAGCTCACCTGCAGGGGAGGGCTATGGCTACACCTTC
CASSPAGEGYGYTF
>NA|NA|TRBJ2-1|TRBV7-7
TGTGCTAGCAGCTTAGAGGGGAATGAGCAGTTCTTC
CASSLEGNEQFF
>TRBD1|NA|TRBJ1-2|TRBV9
TGTGCCAGCAGTAAGGACAGGGCGGGAGGCTACACCTTC
CASSKDRAGGYTF
>TRBD1|NA|TRBJ2-7|TRBV2
TGTGCCATCACCGGACAGGGGACTGGGGAGCAGTACTTC
CAITGQGTGEQYF
>NA|NA|TRBJ2-7|TRBV11-3
TGTGCCAGCAGCCGCGGAAACTCCTACGAGCAGTACTTC
CASSRGNSYEQYF
>TRBD1|few|TRBJ1-3|TRBV13
TGTGCCAGCAGCTTCGGACAGGGAGGAAACACCATATATTTT
CASSFGQGGNTIYF
>NA|NA|TRBJ1-5|TRBV19
TGTGCCAGTAGTATAGCCCACTCGCCAGTCCAGCCCCAGCATTTT
CASSIAHSPVQPQHF
>TRBD1|NA|TRBJ1-2|TRBV6-5
TGTGCCAGCCAGAGGGGACAGGGCGATGGCTACACCTTC
CASQRGQGDGYTF
>NA|NA|TRBJ1-1|TRBV4-3
TGCGCCAGCAGCCAAGATACCGGGGGCGAAACTTCGAACACTGAAGCTTTCTTT
CASSQDTGGETSNTEAFF
>TRBD2|NA|TRBJ2-4|TRBV11-2
TGTGCCAGCAGCTTAGTGCGTCCTAGCGGCCTAGCCAAAAACATTCAGTACTTC
CASSLVRPSGLAKNIQYF
>NA|NA|TRBJ1-1|TRBV6-1
TGTGCCAGCACCAAAGGCCCCCGGGAACCTGAAGCTTTCTTT
CASTKGPREPEAFF
>NA|NA|TRBJ1-2|TRBV6-6
TGTGCCAGCAGTTATTTGGAGGTTCCCTATGGCTACACCTTC
CASSYLEVPYGYTF
>NA|NA|TRBJ1-5|TRBV11-2
TGTGCCAGCAGCTTTCAGGGAAGCAATCAGCCCCAGCATTTT
CASSFQGSNQPQHF
>NA|NA|TRBJ2-5|TRBV5-1
TGCGCCAGCAGCTTGGCCGGCTCCGGGGAGACCCAGTACTTC
CASSLAGSGETQYF
>TRBD2|NA|TRBJ2-7|TRBV12-5
TGTGCTAGTGGCCGGTGGGGACAGAGACTAGCGGGCTCCTACGAGCAGTACTTC
CASGRWGQRLAGSYEQYF
>NA|few|TRBJ1-1|TRBV30
TGTGCCTGGAGTAATCAAGACAGGGAAGCTTTCTTT
CAWSNQDREAFF
>TRBD1|NA|TRBJ1-2|TRBV6-5
TGTGCCAGCAGTCGACAGGGGCCCAGTCGGGGCTACACCTTC
CASSRQGPSRGYTF
>NA|NA|TRBJ2-7|TRBV11-3
TGTGCCAGCAGCCGGACCCTTGGCGAGCAGTACTTC
CASSRTLGEQYF
>NA|NA|TRBJ1-1|TRBV29-1
TGCAGCGTCCGAGGGGTGGGTCCTGAAGCTTTCTTT
CSVRGVGPEAFF
>NA|NA|TRBJ1-2|TRBV7-2
TGTGCCAGCAGCCCAGGGCAGGGAGGTGGCTACACCTTC
CASSPGQGGGYTF
>TRBD2|NA|TRBJ2-1|TRBV4-3
TGCGCCAGCAGTCCTAGCGGGCCGGGCTCCTACAATGAGCAGTTCTTC
CASSPSGPGSYNEQFF
>NA|NA|TRBJ2-7|TRBV18
TGTGCCAGCTCCAGGCCTGACCCTCCCTACGAGCAGTACTTC
CASSRPDPPYEQYF
>NA|NA|TRBJ2-1|TRBV10-3
TGTGCCACCTCCCGGGACGATTCCTACAATGAGCAGTTCTTC
CATSRDDSYNEQFF
>NA|NA|TRBJ2-7|TRBV5-1
TGCGCCAGCAGCTTCCCGGGAACGTGGGAGCAGTACTTC
CASSFPGTWEQYF
>TRBD2|NA|TRBJ2-7|TRBV7-9
TGTGCCAGCAGCTCCGGACTAGCGCGGAACGAGCAGTACTTC
CASSSGLARNEQYF
>TRBD2|NA|TRBJ2-7|TRBV5-1
TGCGCCAGCAGCTTTATCCCGGGAGGGCCCTACGAGCAGTACTTC
CASSFIPGGPYEQYF
>NA|NA|TRBJ1-1|TRBV6-1
TGTGCCAGCAGTGAACAGCAGGGGATGAACACTGAAGCTTTCTTT
CASSEQQGMNTEAFF
>NA|NA|TRBJ1-5|TRBV28
TGTGCCAGCAGCCCCAATCAGCCCCAGCATTTT
CASSPNQPQHF
>TRBD1|NA|TRBJ1-5|TRBV6-1
TGTGCCAGCAGTGAGGACAGGGGACGGAATCAGCCCCAGCATTTT
CASSEDRGRNQPQHF
>NA|NA|TRBJ1-5|TRBV18
TGTGCCAGCTCACTTACATCGGCGGGGGATCAGCCCCAGCATTTT
CASSLTSAGDQPQHF
>NA|NA|TRBJ1-2|TRBV7-9
TGTGCCAGCAGCCTATTAGGCAGCAACTATAACTATGGCTACACCTTC
CASSLLGSNYNYGYTF
>TRBD2|NA|TRBJ2-5|TRBV7-7
TGTGCTAGCAGCTTCGGGGGGGAGAAGGAGACCCAGTACTTC
CASSFGGEKETQYF